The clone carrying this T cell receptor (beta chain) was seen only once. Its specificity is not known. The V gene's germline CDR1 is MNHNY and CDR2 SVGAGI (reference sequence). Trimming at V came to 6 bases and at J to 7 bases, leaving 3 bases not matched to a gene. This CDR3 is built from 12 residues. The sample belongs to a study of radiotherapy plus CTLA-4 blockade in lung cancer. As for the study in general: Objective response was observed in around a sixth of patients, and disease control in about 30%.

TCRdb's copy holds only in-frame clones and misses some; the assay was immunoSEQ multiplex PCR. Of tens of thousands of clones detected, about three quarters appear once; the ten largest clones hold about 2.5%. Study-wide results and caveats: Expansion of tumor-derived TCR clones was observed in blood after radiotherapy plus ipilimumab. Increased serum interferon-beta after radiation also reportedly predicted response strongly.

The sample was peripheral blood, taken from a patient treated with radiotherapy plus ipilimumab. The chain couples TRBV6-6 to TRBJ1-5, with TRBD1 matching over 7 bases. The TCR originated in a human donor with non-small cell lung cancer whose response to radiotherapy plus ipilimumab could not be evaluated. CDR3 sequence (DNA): TGTGCCAGCAGAGAAGGGGGCCAGCCCCAGCATTTT. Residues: CASREGGQPQHF.